The count of the clone carrying this T cell receptor (beta chain) is one. Its matching antigen is unknown. Other DNA sequences in the same sample also yield this CDR3. The sample comes from a study of cytomegalovirus exposure and HLA in healthy donors. Whole-study results and caveats: Follow-up analysis later connected one missense variant in DCLRE1C with trimming of TCR beta V- and J-genes. Published work reported that the classifier diagnosed cytomegalovirus status with high specificity and sensitivity. HLA restriction was apparent for most CMV-associated TCR beta chains in a later analysis. In an earlier analysis, productive rearrangement rates for most beta V segments clustered near 87% or 30%.

The CDR3 totals 15 residues. The V end lost 0 bases, the J end lost 3 bases, and 9 bases lay between the germline ends. Germline V gene data show CDR1 as SGHNT and CDR2 as YYREEE (reference sequence). The PCR was carried out with 60 Vbeta primers and 13 Jbeta primers. Sequencing was performed with immunoSEQ multiplex PCR; in TCRdb, only in-frame clones are kept and a portion is missing. The sample lists about 140,000 clones, 66% seen once, with around 6.3% in the top ten. The sample was PBMCs. The sequence was obtained from a woman aged 55 to 70 in good health and CMV-seronegative. The chain carries TRBV5-4 and TRBJ2-2; a weak D match, TRBD2 (7 bases). CDR3 coding DNA: TGTGCCAGCAGCTTGGGCGGGGGCGACACCGGGGAGCTGTTTTTT. Translated: CASSLGGGDTGELFF.